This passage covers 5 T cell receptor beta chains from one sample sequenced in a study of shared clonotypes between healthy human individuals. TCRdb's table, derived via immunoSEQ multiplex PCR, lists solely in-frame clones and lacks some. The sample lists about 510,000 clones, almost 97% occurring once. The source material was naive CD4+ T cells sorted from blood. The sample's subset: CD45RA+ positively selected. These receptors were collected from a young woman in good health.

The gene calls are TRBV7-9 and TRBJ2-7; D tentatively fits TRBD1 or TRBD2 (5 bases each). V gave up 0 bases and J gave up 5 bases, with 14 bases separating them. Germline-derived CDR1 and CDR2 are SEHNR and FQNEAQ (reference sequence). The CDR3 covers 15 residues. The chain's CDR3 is CASSLAGLGPNEQYF. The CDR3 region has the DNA TGTGCCAGCAGCTTAGCTGGACTGGGGCCCAACGAGCAGTACTTC.

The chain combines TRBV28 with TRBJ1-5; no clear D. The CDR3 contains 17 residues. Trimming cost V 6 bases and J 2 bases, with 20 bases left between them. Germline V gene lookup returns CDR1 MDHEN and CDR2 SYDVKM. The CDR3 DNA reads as TGTGCCAGCAGCGGCGGGGTTCAACAGTTGGGCAATCAGCCCCAGCATTTT. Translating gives CASSGGVQQLGNQPQHF.

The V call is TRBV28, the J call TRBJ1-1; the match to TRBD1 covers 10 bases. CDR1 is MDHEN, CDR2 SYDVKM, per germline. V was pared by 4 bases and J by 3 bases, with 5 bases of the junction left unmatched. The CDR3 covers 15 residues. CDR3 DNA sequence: TGTGCCAGCAGTTCCCCCGGGACAGGGGACACTGAAGCTTTCTTT. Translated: CASSSPGTGDTEAFF.

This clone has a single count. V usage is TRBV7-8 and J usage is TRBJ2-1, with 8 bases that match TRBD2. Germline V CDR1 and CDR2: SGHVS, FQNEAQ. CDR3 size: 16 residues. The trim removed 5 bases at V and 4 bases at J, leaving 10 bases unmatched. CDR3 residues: CASSTRGTRTYNEQFF. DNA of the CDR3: TGTGCCAGCAGCACCCGGGGGACTAGGACTTACAATGAGCAGTTCTTC.

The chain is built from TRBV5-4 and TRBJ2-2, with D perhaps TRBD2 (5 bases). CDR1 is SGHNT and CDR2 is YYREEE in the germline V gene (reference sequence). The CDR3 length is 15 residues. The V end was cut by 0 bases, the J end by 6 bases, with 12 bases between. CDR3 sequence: CASSLDGSGAGELFF. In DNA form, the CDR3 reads TGTGCCAGCAGCTTGGATGGGAGTGGGGCCGGGGAGCTGTTTTTT.